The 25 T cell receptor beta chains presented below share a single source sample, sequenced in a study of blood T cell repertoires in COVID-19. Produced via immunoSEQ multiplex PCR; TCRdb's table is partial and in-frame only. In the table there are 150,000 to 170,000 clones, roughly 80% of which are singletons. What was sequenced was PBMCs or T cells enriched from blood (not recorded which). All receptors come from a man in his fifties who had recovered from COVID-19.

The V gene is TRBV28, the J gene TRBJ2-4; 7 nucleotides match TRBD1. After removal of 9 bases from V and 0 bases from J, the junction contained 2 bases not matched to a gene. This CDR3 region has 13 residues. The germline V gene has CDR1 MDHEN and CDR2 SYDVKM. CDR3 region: CASTGEAKNIQYF. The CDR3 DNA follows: TGTGCCAGTACAGGGGAAGCCAAAAACATTCAGTACTTC.

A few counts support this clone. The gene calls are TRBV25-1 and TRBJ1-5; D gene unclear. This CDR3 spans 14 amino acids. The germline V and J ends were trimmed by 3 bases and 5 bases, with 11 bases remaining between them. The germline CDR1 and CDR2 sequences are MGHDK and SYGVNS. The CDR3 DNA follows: TGTGCCAGCAGTGATGCCTCCTTAGATCAGCCCCAGCATTTT. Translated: CASSDASLDQPQHF.

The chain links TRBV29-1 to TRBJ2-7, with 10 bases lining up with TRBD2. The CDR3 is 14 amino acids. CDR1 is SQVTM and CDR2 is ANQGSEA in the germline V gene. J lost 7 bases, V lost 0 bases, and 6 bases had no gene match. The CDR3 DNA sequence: TGCAGCGTTGAAGATCTCGCTAGCGGGGGTGAGCAGTACTTC. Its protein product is CSVEDLASGGEQYF.

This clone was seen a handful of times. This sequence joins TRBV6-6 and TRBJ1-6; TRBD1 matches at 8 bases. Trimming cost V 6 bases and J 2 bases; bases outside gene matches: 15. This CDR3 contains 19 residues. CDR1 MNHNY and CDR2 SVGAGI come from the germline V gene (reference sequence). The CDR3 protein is CASSHSPTTGGAYNSPLHF. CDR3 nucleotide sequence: TGTGCCAGCAGCCACTCCCCTACCACAGGGGGAGCCTATAATTCACCCCTCCACTTT.

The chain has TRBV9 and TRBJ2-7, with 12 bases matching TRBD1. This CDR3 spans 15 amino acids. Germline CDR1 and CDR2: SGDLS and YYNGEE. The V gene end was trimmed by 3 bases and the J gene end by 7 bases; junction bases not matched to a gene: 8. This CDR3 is CASSAGQGAAREQYF. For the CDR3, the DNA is TGTGCCAGCAGCGCGGGACAGGGGGCAGCGAGGGAGCAGTACTTC. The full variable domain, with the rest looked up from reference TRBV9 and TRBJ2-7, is DSGVTQTPKHLITATGQRVTLRCSPRSGDLSVYWYQQSLDQGLQFLIQYYNGEERAKGNILERFSAQQFPDLHSELNLSSLELGDSALYFCASSAGQGAAREQYFGPGTRLTVT.

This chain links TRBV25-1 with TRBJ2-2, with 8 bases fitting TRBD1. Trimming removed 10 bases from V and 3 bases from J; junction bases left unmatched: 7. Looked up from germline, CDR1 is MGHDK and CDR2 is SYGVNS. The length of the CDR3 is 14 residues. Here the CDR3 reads CATIPDRDTGELFF. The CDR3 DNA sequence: TGTGCCACAATTCCGGACAGGGACACCGGGGAGCTGTTTTTT.

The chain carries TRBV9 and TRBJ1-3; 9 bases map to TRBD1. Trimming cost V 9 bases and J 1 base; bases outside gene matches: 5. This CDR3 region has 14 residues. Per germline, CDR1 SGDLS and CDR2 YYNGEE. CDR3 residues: CATGTGSSGNTIYF. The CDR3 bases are TGTGCCACCGGGACAGGGTCTTCTGGAAACACCATATATTTT.

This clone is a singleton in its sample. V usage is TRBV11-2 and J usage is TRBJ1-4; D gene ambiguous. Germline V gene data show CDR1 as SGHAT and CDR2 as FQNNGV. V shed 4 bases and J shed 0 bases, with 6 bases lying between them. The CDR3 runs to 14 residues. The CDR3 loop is CASSSGATNEKLFF. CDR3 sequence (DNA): TGTGCCAGCAGCTCTGGAGCAACTAATGAAAAACTGTTTTTT.

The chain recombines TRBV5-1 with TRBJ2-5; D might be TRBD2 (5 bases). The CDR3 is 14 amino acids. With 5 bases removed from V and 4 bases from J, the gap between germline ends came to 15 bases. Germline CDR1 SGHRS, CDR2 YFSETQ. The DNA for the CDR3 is TGCGCCAGCAGATCTGGGCGGGCATCAGAGACCCAGTACTTC. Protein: CASRSGRASETQYF. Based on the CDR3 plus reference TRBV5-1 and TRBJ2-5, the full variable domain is KAGVTQTPRYLIKTRGQQVTLSCSPISGHRSVSWYQQTPGQGLQFLFEYFSETQRNKGNFPGRFSGRQFSNSRSEMNVSTLELGDSALYLCASRSGRASETQYFGPGTRLLVL.

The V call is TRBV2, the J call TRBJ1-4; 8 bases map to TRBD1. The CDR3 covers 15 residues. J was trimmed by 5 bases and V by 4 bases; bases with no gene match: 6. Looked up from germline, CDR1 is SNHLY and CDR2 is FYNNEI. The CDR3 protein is CASSGGQGQNEKLFF. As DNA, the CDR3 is TGTGCCAGCAGTGGCGGACAGGGCCAAAATGAAAAACTGTTTTTT.

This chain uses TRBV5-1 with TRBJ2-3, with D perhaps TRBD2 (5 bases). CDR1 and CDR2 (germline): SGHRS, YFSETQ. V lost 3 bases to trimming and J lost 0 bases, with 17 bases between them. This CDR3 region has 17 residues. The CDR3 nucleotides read TGCGCCAGCAGCTCTACCAGTGGCCGACTAAGCACAGATACGCAGTATTTT. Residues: CASSSTSGRLSTDTQYF.

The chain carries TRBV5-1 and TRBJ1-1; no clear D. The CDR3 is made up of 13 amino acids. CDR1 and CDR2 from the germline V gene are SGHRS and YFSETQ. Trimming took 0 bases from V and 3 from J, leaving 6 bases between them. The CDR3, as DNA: TGCGCCAGCAGCTTGGATCTTGACACTGAAGCTTTCTTT. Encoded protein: CASSLDLDTEAFF.

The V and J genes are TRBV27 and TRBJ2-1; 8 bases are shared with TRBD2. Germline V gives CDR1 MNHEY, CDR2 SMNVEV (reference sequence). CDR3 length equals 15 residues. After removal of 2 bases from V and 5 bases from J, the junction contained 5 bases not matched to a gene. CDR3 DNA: TGTGCCAGCAGTTTAATGGCGGGGGGACACAATGAGCAGTTCTTC. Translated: CASSLMAGGHNEQFF.

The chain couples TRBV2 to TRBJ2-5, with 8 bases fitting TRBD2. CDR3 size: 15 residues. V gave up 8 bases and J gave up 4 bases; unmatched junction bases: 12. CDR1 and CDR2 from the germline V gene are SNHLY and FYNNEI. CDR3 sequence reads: CASVEHRGGGETQYF. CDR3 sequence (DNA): TGTGCCAGCGTAGAGCACCGGGGGGGCGGAGAGACCCAGTACTTC.

The CDR3 DNA is TGTGCCAGCAGCCGCCCCCCGGGACTAGCGGGGGCTTACGAGCAGTACTTC. This translates into CASSRPPGLAGAYEQYF. The chain has TRBV3-1 (or the pseudogene TRBV3-2) and TRBJ2-7; TRBD2 agrees at 14 bases. In germline, CDR1 is LGHDT, CDR2 YNNKEL (reference sequence). Germline trimming cut 4 bases from V and 4 bases from J; bases unmatched to any gene: 9. The CDR3 length is 17 residues.

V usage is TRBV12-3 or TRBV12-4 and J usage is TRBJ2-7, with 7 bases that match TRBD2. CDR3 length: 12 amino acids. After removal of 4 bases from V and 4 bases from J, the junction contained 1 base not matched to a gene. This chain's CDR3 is CASSWGGYEQYF. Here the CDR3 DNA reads TGTGCCAGCAGTTGGGGGGGTTACGAGCAGTACTTC.

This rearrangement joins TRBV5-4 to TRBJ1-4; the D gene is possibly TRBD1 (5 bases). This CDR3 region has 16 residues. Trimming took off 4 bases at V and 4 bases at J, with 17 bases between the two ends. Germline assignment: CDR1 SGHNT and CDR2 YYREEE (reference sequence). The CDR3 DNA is TGTGCCAGCAGCGCCGGGGGTGATTCGGGTAATGAAAAACTGTTTTTT. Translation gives CASSAGGDSGNEKLFF.

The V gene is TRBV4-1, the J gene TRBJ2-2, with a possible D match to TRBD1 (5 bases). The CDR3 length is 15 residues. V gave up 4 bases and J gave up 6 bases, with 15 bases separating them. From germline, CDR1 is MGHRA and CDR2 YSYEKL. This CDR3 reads CASSLPRGKSGELFF. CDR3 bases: TGCGCCAGCAGCCTCCCAAGGGGCAAATCCGGGGAGCTGTTTTTT.

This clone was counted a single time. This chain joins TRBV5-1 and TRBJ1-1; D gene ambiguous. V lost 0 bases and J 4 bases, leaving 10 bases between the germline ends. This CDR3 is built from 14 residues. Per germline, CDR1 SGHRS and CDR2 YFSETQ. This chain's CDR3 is CASSLDSLGTEAFF. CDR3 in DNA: TGCGCCAGCAGCTTGGACAGCCTTGGCACTGAAGCTTTCTTT.

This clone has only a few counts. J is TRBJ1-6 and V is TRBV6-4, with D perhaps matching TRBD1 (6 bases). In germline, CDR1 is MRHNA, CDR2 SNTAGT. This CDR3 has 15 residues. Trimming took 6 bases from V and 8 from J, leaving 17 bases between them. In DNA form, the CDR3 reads TGTGCCAGCAGGCAATTACCCAGGGGTGATTCACCCCTCCACTTT. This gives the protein CASRQLPRGDSPLHF.

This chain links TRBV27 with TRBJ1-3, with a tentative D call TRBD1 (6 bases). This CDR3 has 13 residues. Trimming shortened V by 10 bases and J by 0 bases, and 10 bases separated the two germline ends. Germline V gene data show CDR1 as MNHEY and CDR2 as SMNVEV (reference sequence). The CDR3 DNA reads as TGTGCCACCAAGACAGGCTCTGGAAACACCATATATTTT. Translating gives CATKTGSGNTIYF.

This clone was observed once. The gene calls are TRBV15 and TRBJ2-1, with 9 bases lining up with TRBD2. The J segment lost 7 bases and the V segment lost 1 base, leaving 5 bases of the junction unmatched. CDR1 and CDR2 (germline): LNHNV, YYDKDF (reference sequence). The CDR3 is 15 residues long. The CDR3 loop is CATSRAGGGANEQFF. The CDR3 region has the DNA TGTGCCACCAGCAGAGCAGGCGGGGGGGCAAATGAGCAGTTCTTC.

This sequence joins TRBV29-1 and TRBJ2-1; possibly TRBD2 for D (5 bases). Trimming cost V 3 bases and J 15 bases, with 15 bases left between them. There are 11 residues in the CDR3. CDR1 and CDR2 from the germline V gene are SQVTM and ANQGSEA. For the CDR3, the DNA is TGCAGCGTTGACTCGGGGTTAGGTCGGTTCTTC. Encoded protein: CSVDSGLGRFF.

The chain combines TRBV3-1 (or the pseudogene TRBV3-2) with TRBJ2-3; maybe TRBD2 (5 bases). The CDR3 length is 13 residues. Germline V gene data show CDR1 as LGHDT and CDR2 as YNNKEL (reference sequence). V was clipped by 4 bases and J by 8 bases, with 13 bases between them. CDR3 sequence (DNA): TGTGCCAGCAGCCCTGGGGAGATGGTTACGCAGTATTTT. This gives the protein CASSPGEMVTQYF.

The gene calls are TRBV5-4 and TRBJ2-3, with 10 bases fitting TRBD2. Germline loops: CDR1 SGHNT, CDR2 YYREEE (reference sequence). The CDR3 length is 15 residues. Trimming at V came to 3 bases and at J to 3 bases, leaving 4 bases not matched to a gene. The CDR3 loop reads CASSSGTSETDTQYF. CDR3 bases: TGTGCCAGCAGCTCCGGGACTAGCGAAACAGATACGCAGTATTTT.